The 25 T cell receptor beta chains in this list originate from one sample, sequenced in a study of blood T cells in healthy people across ages (dated by TCRdb to 2013 to 2016). Libraries were constructed by 5' RACE. The instrument given in TCRdb is Illumina HiSeq 2500. The second PCR ran for about 6 to 12 cycles and used a J-beta primer mix along with a sample-barcoded 5' primer. The public reads were quality trimmed at Q25 with fastp and then assembled into clones with MiXCR by TCRdb, keeping productive beta chains. A single entry per CDR3 protein holds the most common genes and DNA from its merged rows. For this sample the table gives approximately 1.5 million distinct CDR3 sequences, of which 30% to 40% were detected only once. The ten most abundant clones make up around 11% of the sample. Sequenced material: blood. These receptors all stem from a woman aged 30 to 39 in good health.

The rearrangement uses TRBV2 and TRBJ2-5; 10 bases are shared with TRBD2. Germline V CDR1 and CDR2: SNHLY, FYNNEI. CDR3 length: 16 residues. The junction had 7 bases not matched to a gene; V was cut back by 1 base and J by 5 bases. CDR3 sequence: CASSEELAGMGETQYF. DNA of the CDR3: TGTGCCAGCAGTGAAGAACTAGCGGGAATGGGGGAGACCCAGTACTTC.

This clonotype was seen repeatedly, ten times or more. The V and J genes are TRBV4-1 and TRBJ1-6; D unclear. V was clipped by 6 bases and J by 3 bases, with 9 bases between them. The CDR3 contains 14 residues. Germline V gives CDR1 MGHRA, CDR2 YSYEKL. The CDR3 coding sequence is TGCGCCAGCAGGGGCTTGGGCTATAATTCACCCCTCCACTTT. The encoded protein is CASRGLGYNSPLHF.

This clonotype occurred a few times. The chain links TRBV3-1 to TRBJ2-1, with a weak D call TRBD1 (8 bases). The CDR3 is 17 amino acids. CDR1 is LGHDT, CDR2 YNNKEL, per germline (reference sequence). V lost 4 bases and J 7 bases, leaving 23 bases between the germline ends. Written as DNA, the CDR3 is TGTGCCAGCAGCCCGTTAAACAGGGGGGGATTTAGGAATGAGCAGTTCTTC. It codes for CASSPLNRGGFRNEQFF.

Concerning this clonotype: A much larger clone lies one base from this, so it may be a read error. This sequence joins TRBV20-1 and TRBJ2-4, with TRBD2 matching over 7 bases. CDR1 and CDR2 from the germline V gene are DFQATT and SNEGSKA (reference sequence). The CDR3 extends over 15 amino acids. CDR3 DNA: TGCAGTGCTAGAAGGGGCGGGGGAGCCAAAAACGTTCAGTACTTC. This encodes CSARRGGGAKNVQYF.

This sequence joins TRBV21-1 and TRBJ1-1; TRBD1, the D gene given by the table, was not confirmed from the DNA. TRBV21-1 is a pseudogene locus. This CDR3 comprises 14 residues. CDR3 protein: CASTKGGMNTEAFF. In nucleotides, the CDR3 is TGTGCCAGCACCAAGGGGGGGATGAACACTGAAGCTTTCTTT.

The chain carries TRBV7-9 and TRBJ2-2, with 7 bases that match TRBD2. V was clipped by 0 bases and J by 5 bases; unmatched bases: 12. CDR1 and CDR2 from the germline V gene are SEHNR and FQNEAQ (reference sequence). The CDR3 runs to 18 residues. The CDR3 DNA sequence: TGTGCCAGCAGCTTAGCGTCGGGAGGCCTTAGTCGAACCGGGGAGCTGTTTTTT. It specifies CASSLASGGLSRTGELFF.

The rearrangement uses TRBV11-1 and TRBJ2-1, with D hard to call. Trimming cost V 5 bases and J 4 bases, with 15 bases left between them. The length of the CDR3 is 15 residues. Germline V lookup: CDR1 SGHAT, CDR2 FQDESV (reference sequence). The CDR3 DNA follows: TGTGCCAGCAGCCCTCGGCTCTCGGGTTACAATGAGCAGTTCTTC. It codes for CASSPRLSGYNEQFF.

This clonotype has a handful of counts. The chain links TRBV20-1 to TRBJ1-6; D is uncertain. Germline V gene sequence: CDR1 DFQATT, CDR2 SNEGSKA (reference sequence). V was shortened by 7 bases and J by 7 bases, with 11 bases between the two germline ends. CDR3 length: 12 amino acids. The CDR3 nucleotides read TGCAGTGTATCATCGGGGAATTCACCCCTCCACTTT. This gives the protein CSVSSGNSPLHF.

There are many counts of this clonotype. V is TRBV11-2 and J is TRBJ1-5; D is undetermined. Trimming left V 0 bases short and J 4 bases short, with 4 bases between. The germline gives CDR1 SGHAT, CDR2 FQNNGV. CDR3 length: 13 amino acids. The CDR3 spells CASSLEWNQPQHF. The CDR3 DNA sequence: TGTGCCAGCAGCTTAGAATGGAATCAGCCCCAGCATTTT.

The chain carries TRBV6-1 and TRBJ2-7; D uncertain. Trimming cost V 1 base and J 7 bases, with 11 bases left between them. Germline V gives CDR1 MNHNS, CDR2 SASEGT. The CDR3 has 13 residues. Written as DNA, the CDR3 is TGTGCCAGCAGTGAAGGTCTGGGGTTTGAGCAGTACTTC. Residues: CASSEGLGFEQYF.

This clonotype was seen more than once but under ten times. The V and J genes are TRBV3-1 and TRBJ2-1; D possibly matches TRBD1 or TRBD2 (6 bases each). Trimming pared 3 bases from V and 9 bases from J, leaving 18 bases between. This CDR3 is built from 15 residues. Per the germline V gene, CDR1 is LGHDT and CDR2 is YNNKEL (reference sequence). The CDR3 loop is CASSQGGVFATEQFF. The CDR3 DNA reads as TGTGCCAGCAGCCAGGGGGGCGTGTTTGCGACTGAGCAGTTCTTC.

Only a few counts were recorded for this clonotype. The chain couples TRBV7-3 to TRBJ1-2; 7 bases are a match to TRBD1. Germline CDR1 SGHTA, CDR2 FQGTGA. After removal of 5 bases from V and 6 bases from J, the junction contained 12 bases not matched to a gene. CDR3 size: 15 residues. This CDR3 is CASSPTRDRRDGYTF. CDR3 in DNA: TGTGCCAGCAGCCCCACCCGGGACAGACGAGATGGCTACACCTTC.

The chain combines TRBV7-9 with TRBJ1-2; 7 positions agree with TRBD1. The CDR3 is made up of 15 amino acids. Germline loops: CDR1 SEHNR, CDR2 FQNEAQ (reference sequence). Trimming at V came to 7 bases and at J to 2 bases, leaving 10 bases not matched to a gene. CDR3 nucleotides: TGTGCCAGCAACCTTTGGGGGACAGACAACTATGGCTACACCTTC. Translation: CASNLWGTDNYGYTF. The full variable domain, rest sourced from reference TRBV7-9 and TRBJ1-2, is DTGVSQNPRHKITKRGQNVTFRCDPISEHNRLYWYRQTLGQGPEFLTYFQNEAQLEKSRLLSDRFSAERPKGSFSTLEIQRTEQGDSAMYLCASNLWGTDNYGYTFGSGTRLTVV.

A few counts support this clonotype. The chain employs TRBV6-6 and TRBJ2-1, with TRBD2 identical over 8 bases. The CDR3 extends over 17 amino acids. CDR1 is MNHNY, CDR2 SVGAGI, per germline (reference sequence). Trimming cost V 4 bases and J 9 bases; bases outside gene matches: 17. The CDR3 sequence: CASSLLEGSGGPLEQFF. The DNA of the CDR3 is TGTGCCAGCAGTTTACTCGAGGGATCGGGAGGGCCGCTTGAGCAGTTCTTC.

This clonotype was seen more than once but under ten times. The chain employs TRBV5-1 and TRBJ2-3; the D gene is possibly TRBD2 (6 bases). Germline loops: CDR1 SGHRS, CDR2 YFSETQ. V was shortened by 6 bases and J by 0 bases, with 14 bases between the two germline ends. There are 15 residues in the CDR3. The CDR3 nucleotides read TGCGCCAGCATCCACCGGGCGGGAAGCACAGATACGCAGTATTTT. Amino acid sequence: CASIHRAGSTDTQYF.

The V call is TRBV5-5, the J call TRBJ1-2; 10 positions match TRBD1. Germline V gene sequence: CDR1 SGHKS, CDR2 YYEKEE (reference sequence). The CDR3 is made up of 14 amino acids. With V trimmed by 3 bases and J by 5 bases, 4 bases remained unmatched. The CDR3 region is CASSSDRGPYGYTF. The CDR3 bases are TGTGCCAGCAGCTCCGACAGGGGGCCTTATGGCTACACCTTC.

In its sample, this clonotype was seen a few times. This sequence joins TRBV27 and TRBJ2-3; 7 bases fit TRBD2. J gave up 2 bases and V 9 bases, and 8 bases lay outside the gene matches. Germline CDR1 and CDR2: MNHEY and SMNVEV (reference sequence). This CDR3 is 14 amino acids long. CDR3 residues: CASTAGRPTDTQYF. CDR3 nucleotide sequence: TGTGCCAGTACAGCGGGAAGGCCCACAGATACGCAGTATTTT.

The genes are TRBV20-1 and TRBJ1-5; tentative D call: TRBD1 (6 bases). CDR3 size: 14 residues. Trimming removed 4 bases from V and 5 bases from J, with 15 bases in between. Looked up from germline, CDR1 is DFQATT and CDR2 is SNEGSKA (reference sequence). The CDR3 loop reads CSAKGGENYQPQHF. The CDR3 bases are TGCAGTGCTAAGGGGGGAGAGAACTATCAGCCCCAGCATTTT.

In this sample, this clonotype turned up many times. A junction end diverges from the germline sequence, so it may reflect a read error. This rearrangement joins TRBV5-1 to TRBJ2-7; D is undetermined. Germline assignment: CDR1 SGHRS and CDR2 YFSETQ. The CDR3 loop spans 15 amino acids. This CDR3 reads CASSLVRASSYEQYF. CDR3 coding DNA: TGTGCCAGCAGCTTAGTCCGGGCAAGCTCCTACGAGCAGTACTTC.

This clonotype turned up a few times. The chain uses TRBV6-5 and TRBJ2-7; the match to TRBD2 covers 13 bases. The CDR3 is 17 residues long. Germline V lookup: CDR1 MNHEY, CDR2 SVGAGI. V shed 5 bases, J shed 1 base, and the junction held 8 bases outside the gene matches. The CDR3 DNA reads TGTGCCAGCAGTCACGGGACTAGCGGGGCCATTTCCTACGAGCAGTACTTC. Translation gives CASSHGTSGAISYEQYF.

This clonotype has at least ten counts. The chain combines TRBV29-1 with TRBJ1-2; a weak D match, TRBD1 (5 bases). Germline CDR1 and CDR2: SQVTM and ANQGSEA. The CDR3 runs 11 residues. CDR3 protein: CTFGTDYGYTF. CDR3 nucleotides: TGCACCTTCGGGACGGACTATGGCTACACCTTC.

This clonotype was detected a few times. V and J are TRBV27 and TRBJ2-1; D perhaps matches TRBD2 (6 bases). The CDR3 is 15 amino acids. Trimming took off 4 bases at V and 4 bases at J, with 14 bases between the two ends. CDR1 MNHEY and CDR2 SMNVEV come from the germline V gene (reference sequence). CDR3 coding DNA: TGTGCCAGCAGTTCAGGAGGGAGAGCTTACAATGAGCAGTTCTTC. As protein: CASSSGGRAYNEQFF.

In this sample, this clonotype turned up many times. J is TRBJ2-3 and V is TRBV29-1; 9 nucleotides agree with TRBD2. The V and J ends lost 6 bases and 4 bases, in that order; junction bases with no gene match: 5. The CDR3 loop spans 13 amino acids. The V gene's germline CDR1 is SQVTM and CDR2 ANQGSEA. The CDR3 nucleotides read TGCAGCGTCCCTAGCGGGGACGCAGATACGCAGTATTTT. It specifies CSVPSGDADTQYF.

V is TRBV20-1 and J is TRBJ2-1; 7 bases map to TRBD1. J gave up 1 base and V 3 bases, and 9 bases lay outside the gene matches. Germline CDR1 reads DFQATT; CDR2 reads SNEGSKA (reference sequence). This CDR3 spans 16 amino acids. The CDR3 spells CSARTPTGWSYNEQFF. The CDR3 region has the DNA TGCAGTGCTAGGACGCCGACAGGGTGGTCCTACAATGAGCAGTTCTTC.

This chain links TRBV5-1 with TRBJ2-1; the D is unclear. V was shortened by 3 bases and J by 2 bases, with 15 bases between the two germline ends. CDR1 and CDR2 (germline): SGHRS, YFSETQ. The CDR3 runs 16 residues. CDR3 bases: TGCGCCAGCAGCTCCGGCCCCCCCCGGCCCTACAATGAGCAGTTCTTC. Its protein is CASSSGPPRPYNEQFF. Full variable domain (outside the CDR3, taken from reference TRBV5-1 and TRBJ2-1): KAGVTQTPRYLIKTRGQQVTLSCSPISGHRSVSWYQQTPGQGLQFLFEYFSETQRNKGNFPGRFSGRQFSNSRSEMNVSTLELGDSALYLCASSSGPPRPYNEQFFGPGTRLTVL.